These 31 T cell receptor beta chains were all obtained from the same sample, sequenced in a study of metastatic and nonmetastatic thyroid tumors. TCRdb reanalyzed the PCR reads with MiXCR. The repertoire consists of some 7,100 clones, with about 35% occurring once and the leading ten covering roughly a third. Thyroid surgery was performed in patients who had received no treatment beforehand. Material for sequencing was adjacent normal tissue. The receptor source for this set is a female donor with papillary thyroid cancer or a benign thyroid nodule (not recorded which). Some clones in this sample may be carry-over from other donors' samples.

A few counts support this clone. The chain carries TRBV6-1 and TRBJ1-5; D might be TRBD1 (5 bases). This CDR3 region has 13 residues. The V end lost 1 base, the J end lost 6 bases, and 7 bases lay between the germline ends. Germline CDR1 is MNHNS and CDR2 is SASEGT. CDR3 bases: TGTGCCAGCAGTGAAGGGGGGACTCAGCCCCAGCATTTT. Translating gives CASSEGGTQPQHF.

This clone turned up a few times. This chain connects TRBV27 to TRBJ2-7; 8 bases line up with TRBD1. V lost 6 bases to trimming and J lost 4 bases; unmatched junction nucleotides: 5. The CDR3 extends over 13 amino acids. Germline CDR1 reads MNHEY; CDR2 reads SMNVEV (reference sequence). Here the CDR3 reads CASRYGQGYEQYF. CDR3 nucleotide sequence: TGTGCCAGCAGATACGGACAGGGTTACGAGCAGTACTTC.

As concerns this clone: The conserved closing phenylalanine or tryptophan is absent in this CDR3, likely reflecting a read error. The chain has TRBV5-1 and TRBJ1-1; D is unresolved. The germline V gene has CDR1 SGHRS and CDR2 YFSETQ. V gave up 9 bases and J gave up 3 bases, with 15 bases separating them. The CDR3 runs 13 residues. CDR3 protein: CATSELGYTEAFS. CDR3 bases: TGCGCCACCTCTGAACTGGGTTACACTGAAGCTTTCTCT.

The J gene is TRBJ2-6, the V gene TRBV20-1, with D possibly TRBD1 on 5 matching bases. The germline V gene encodes CDR1 DFQATT and CDR2 SNEGSKA (reference sequence). This CDR3 region has 17 residues. With 0 bases removed from V and 0 bases from J, the gap between germline ends came to 12 bases. The CDR3 coding sequence is TGCAGTGCTAGAGATCGACAGACCAGCTCTGGGGCCAACGTCCTGACTTTC. Its translation is CSARDRQTSSGANVLTF.

This clone is a singleton in its sample. V usage is TRBV3-1 and J usage is TRBJ2-1; 9 positions match TRBD1. Looked up from germline, CDR1 is LGHDT and CDR2 is YNNKEL (reference sequence). This CDR3 region has 13 residues. V trimming: 4 bases; J trimming: 9 bases; junction bases outside the gene matches: 4. The CDR3 bases are TGTGCCAGCAGCCGAACAGGGGGCTTTGAGCAGTTCTTC. It codes for CASSRTGGFEQFF.

V is TRBV11-2 and J is TRBJ1-2; D gene ambiguous. This CDR3 spans 11 amino acids. Trimming stripped 5 bases from V and 2 bases from J, with 3 bases between. Germline CDR1 is SGHAT and CDR2 is FQNNGV. This CDR3 reads CASSENYGYTF. CDR3 DNA: TGTGCCAGCAGCGAAAACTATGGCTACACCTTC. Looking up the rest from reference TRBV11-2 and TRBJ1-2 gives the full variable domain: EAGVAQSPRYKIIEKRQSVAFWCNPISGHATLYWYQQILGQGPKLLIQFQNNGVVDDSQLPKDRFSAERLKGVDSTLKIQPAKLEDSAVYLCASSENYGYTFGSGTRLTVV.

The chain carries TRBV11-3 and TRBJ2-1, with TRBD2 matching over 7 bases. The CDR3 is 12 amino acids. V shed 5 bases, J shed 9 bases, and the junction held 4 bases outside the gene matches. CDR1 SGHNT and CDR2 YENEEA come from the germline V gene. CDR3 amino acids: CASSPGLVEQFF. As DNA, the CDR3 is TGTGCCAGCAGCCCCGGACTAGTTGAGCAGTTCTTC.

This chain uses TRBV20-1 with TRBJ2-7, with TRBD1 identical over 10 bases. CDR3 length: 14 residues. V lost 4 bases, J lost 4 bases, and 7 bases stayed unmatched. Germline lookup yields CDR1 DFQATT and CDR2 SNEGSKA (reference sequence). CDR3 DNA: TGCAGTGCTACAAGCGACAGGGGGCTATACGAGCAGTACTTC. Protein product: CSATSDRGLYEQYF.

This clone was detected ten times or more. The genes are TRBV6-2 or TRBV6-3 and TRBJ2-7; 8 bases map to TRBD2. Germline-derived CDR1 and CDR2 are MNHEY and SVGEGT. With 9 bases clipped from V and 0 bases from J, the junction kept 7 bases outside the gene matches. The CDR3 runs 14 residues. CDR3 sequence reads: CASKNSGTSYEQYF. Here the CDR3 DNA reads TGTGCCAGTAAAAATAGCGGGACCTCCTACGAGCAGTACTTC.

By share of the sample, this clone is large. The chain has TRBV6-2 or TRBV6-3 and TRBJ1-5, with a weak D call TRBD1 (5 bases). Germline CDR1 reads MNHEY; CDR2 reads SVGEGT. V lost 2 bases, J lost 7 bases, and 12 bases lay in between. This CDR3 has 14 amino acids. The CDR3 DNA sequence: TGTGCCAGCAGTTACGGGAAGGGGTGGCAGCCCCAGCATTTT. It codes for CASSYGKGWQPQHF.

CDR3 in amino acids: CASRMGGSSYEQYF. The CDR3 DNA is TGTGCCAGCAGGATGGGGGGAAGCTCCTACGAGCAGTACTTC. This chain joins TRBV13 and TRBJ2-7; TRBD2 might be the D (6 bases). The CDR3 length is 14 residues. The V gene's germline CDR1 is PRHDT and CDR2 FYEKMQ (reference sequence). Trimming took off 6 bases at V and 0 bases at J, with 12 bases between the two ends.

V and J are TRBV7-2 and TRBJ2-6, with unresolved D. V was shortened by 0 bases and J by 8 bases, with 17 bases between the two germline ends. There are 17 residues in the CDR3. Germline V gene sequence: CDR1 SGHTA, CDR2 FQGNSA. The DNA for the CDR3 is TGTGCCAGCAGCTTAGCCTGTACTCCCTCTTGGTCCAACGTCCTGACTTTC. Protein sequence: CASSLACTPSWSNVLTF.

This clone was found many times. The chain has TRBV28 and TRBJ1-6, with D unresolved. The CDR3 runs 14 residues. Germline CDR1 MDHEN, CDR2 SYDVKM. V was cut by 7 bases and J by 2 bases, with 9 bases left in between. The CDR3 is CASNSLPYNSPLHF. CDR3 nucleotides: TGTGCCAGCAACAGTCTGCCCTATAATTCACCCCTCCACTTT. Full variable domain (remainder filled in from reference TRBV28 and TRBJ1-6): DVKVTQSSRYLVKRTGEKVFLECVQDMDHENMFWYRQDPGLGLRLIYFSYDVKMKEKGDIPEGYSVSREKKERFSLILESASTNQTSMYLCASNSLPYNSPLHFGNGTRLTVT.

This chain links TRBV20-1 with TRBJ2-1, with 12 nucleotides matching TRBD2. Germline values: CDR1 DFQATT, CDR2 SNEGSKA (reference sequence). Losses at the gene ends were 5 bases for V and 4 bases for J; bases not matched to a gene: 9. The length of the CDR3 is 16 residues. CDR3 sequence reads: CSAQLTSGGAYNEQFF. The DNA for the CDR3 is TGCAGTGCTCAGCTGACTAGCGGGGGCGCTTACAATGAGCAGTTCTTC.

This clone was counted a few times. The gene calls are TRBV6-1 and TRBJ1-1; D is uncertain. Trimming left V 5 bases short and J 7 bases short, with 20 bases between. Germline V lookup: CDR1 MNHNS, CDR2 SASEGT. The CDR3 extends over 15 amino acids. The DNA for the CDR3 is TGTGCCAGCAGTCGGACGTTTGTGCTCCCAGGTGAAGCTTTCTTT. Protein sequence: CASSRTFVLPGEAFF.

This clone was picked up a small number of times. The V gene is TRBV10-3, the J gene TRBJ1-6, with a tentative D call TRBD1 (6 bases). Trimming left V 0 bases short and J 6 bases short, with 12 bases between. This CDR3 comprises 16 residues. Germline assignment: CDR1 ENHRY and CDR2 SYGVKD. CDR3 DNA sequence: TGTGCCATCAGTGAGTCGTGGGACATCGGTAATTCACCCCTCCACTTT. It encodes CAISESWDIGNSPLHF.

V gene TRBV20-1 combines with J gene TRBJ1-1; 8 bases are shared with TRBD1. Germline V gene lookup returns CDR1 DFQATT and CDR2 SNEGSKA (reference sequence). V was clipped by 4 bases and J by 8 bases; unmatched bases: 6. The CDR3 has 12 amino acids. CDR3 in DNA: TGCAGTGCTATGGGACAGGTCGGAGAAGCTTTCTTT. This translates into CSAMGQVGEAFF.

The CDR3 DNA follows: TGTGCCTGGAGCGTAAACAGGGGGGTGGTTGAAGCTTTCTTT. Its translation is CAWSVNRGVVEAFF. J is TRBJ1-1 and V is TRBV30; 8 positions agree with TRBD1. The CDR3 contains 14 residues. V lost 3 bases and J lost 7; bases outside the gene matches: 10. Looked up from germline, CDR1 is GTSNPN and CDR2 is SVGIG (reference sequence).

The table lists this clone with a few counts. The CDR3 nucleotides read TGTGCCAGCAGCCGACGCCAGGGGCCCGTCTCCAATGAGCAGTTCTTC. Translating it yields CASSRRQGPVSNEQFF. The chain combines TRBV12-3 or TRBV12-4 with TRBJ2-1, with D tentatively TRBD1 (6 bases). The CDR3 length is 16 residues. V was pared by 6 bases and J by 6 bases, with 21 bases between.

This sequence joins TRBV28 and TRBJ2-1, with a tentative D call TRBD2 (5 bases). In germline, CDR1 is MDHEN, CDR2 SYDVKM. The V end was cut by 5 bases, the J end by 7 bases, with 15 bases between. This CDR3 has 14 amino acids. DNA for the CDR3: TGTGCCAGCAGTCCCCGTTCGGGATGGAATGAGCAGTTCTTC. This sequence encodes CASSPRSGWNEQFF. Full variable domain (rest looked up from reference TRBV28 and TRBJ2-1): DVKVTQSSRYLVKRTGEKVFLECVQDMDHENMFWYRQDPGLGLRLIYFSYDVKMKEKGDIPEGYSVSREKKERFSLILESASTNQTSMYLCASSPRSGWNEQFFGPGTRLTVL.

The V and J genes are TRBV5-1 and TRBJ2-7; D is ambiguous. The CDR3 sequence is 13 residues long. Per germline, CDR1 SGHRS and CDR2 YFSETQ. The V end lost 4 bases, the J end lost 5 bases, and 13 bases lay between the germline ends. As DNA, the CDR3 is TGCGCCAGCAGCATATCCCCATATAACGAGCAGTACTTC. This sequence encodes CASSISPYNEQYF. Full variable domain (outside the CDR3, taken from reference TRBV5-1 and TRBJ2-7): KAGVTQTPRYLIKTRGQQVTLSCSPISGHRSVSWYQQTPGQGLQFLFEYFSETQRNKGNFPGRFSGRQFSNSRSEMNVSTLELGDSALYLCASSISPYNEQYFGPGTRLTVT.

This clone was found a few times. The genes are TRBV6-1 and TRBJ2-7, with D perhaps TRBD1 (5 bases). This CDR3 region has 14 residues. Trimming took 11 bases from V and 0 from J, leaving 17 bases between them. Germline CDR1 MNHNS, CDR2 SASEGT. The CDR3 coding sequence is TGTGCCGGACAAGGACATGAGAGCTCCTACGAGCAGTACTTC. Translation gives CAGQGHESSYEQYF.

The table lists this clone with a few counts. This rearrangement joins TRBV2 to TRBJ2-3; D call uncertain. Trimming removed 6 bases at V and 6 bases at J, with 13 bases between. The CDR3 is 13 residues long. In germline, CDR1 is SNHLY, CDR2 FYNNEI. The CDR3 nucleotides are TGTGCCAGCAGCGCGGACGGAACTGATACGCAGTATTTT. Translated, it gives CASSADGTDTQYF.

The CDR3 region has the DNA TGTGCCAGTAAAATGAGGGCCCACGAGCAGTACTTC. Amino acid sequence: CASKMRAHEQYF. The chain has TRBV19 and TRBJ2-7; a weak D match, TRBD2 (5 bases). The CDR3 runs to 12 residues. The V gene's germline CDR1 is LNHDA and CDR2 SQIVND (reference sequence). Trimming removed 7 bases at V and 5 bases at J, with 12 bases between.

This clone was observed a handful of times. V and J are TRBV2 and TRBJ2-1, with no clear D. The germline gives CDR1 SNHLY, CDR2 FYNNEI. This CDR3 contains 12 residues. V was pared by 4 bases and J by 3 bases, with 4 bases between. The CDR3 nucleotides are TGTGCCAGCAGTGCCAACTACAATGAGCAGTTCTTC. Protein: CASSANYNEQFF.

The sample holds a few counts of this clone. V is TRBV20-1 and J is TRBJ1-2; the D gene is possibly TRBD1 (5 bases). Trimming pared 1 base from V and 5 bases from J, leaving 20 bases between. The CDR3 has 16 residues. Germline V gives CDR1 DFQATT, CDR2 SNEGSKA (reference sequence). This chain's CDR3 is CSARGDLVGAIYGYTF. The CDR3 DNA is TGCAGTGCTAGAGGGGACCTCGTTGGGGCTATATATGGCTACACCTTC.

The V and J genes are TRBV20-1 and TRBJ2-7; D possibly corresponds to TRBD2 (5 bases). The CDR3 sequence is 13 residues long. CDR1 and CDR2 (germline): DFQATT, SNEGSKA (reference sequence). The CDR3 sequence: CSAHSGKSYEQYF. The CDR3, as DNA: TGCAGCGCTCATTCGGGGAAATCCTACGAGCAGTACTTC.

The V gene is TRBV6-2 or TRBV6-3, the J gene TRBJ1-6; TRBD1 aligns across 8 bases. Germline V CDR1 and CDR2: MNHEY, SVGEGT. Trimming cost V 6 bases and J 8 bases; bases outside gene matches: 6. The CDR3 spans 14 residues. The CDR3 nucleotides read TGTGCCAGCAGGGACGACAGGGGCGATTCACCCCTCCACTTT. Residues: CASRDDRGDSPLHF.

V and J are TRBV5-1 and TRBJ2-7; 8 positions match TRBD1. The V gene end was trimmed by 4 bases and the J gene end by 4 bases; junction bases not matched to a gene: 13. Germline loops: CDR1 SGHRS, CDR2 YFSETQ. The CDR3 runs 16 residues. DNA for the CDR3: TGCGCCAGCAGCAGCGGACAGGGTACGGGGTGGTACGAGCAGTACTTC. Residues: CASSSGQGTGWYEQYF.

CDR3 in DNA: TGTGCCAGCTCACCACAGGACACCGGGGAGCTGTTTTTT. Protein: CASSPQDTGELFF. The V and J genes are TRBV18 and TRBJ2-2; D gene uncertain. CDR1 is KGHSH, CDR2 LQKENI, per germline. The CDR3 spans 13 residues. Between the trimmed V and J ends, which lost 1 base and 3 bases, there was a span of 3 bases.

This clone qualifies as medium-sized (0.01 to 0.1%). V usage is TRBV11-2 and J usage is TRBJ1-2; tentatively, D is TRBD1 (5 bases). CDR3 length: 15 residues. Looked up from germline, CDR1 is SGHAT and CDR2 is FQNNGV. Deletions cut 1 base from V and 2 bases from J, with 11 bases between. CDR3 amino acids: CASSLGGTTNYGYTF. CDR3 nucleotides: TGTGCCAGCAGCTTAGGGGGGACCACCAACTATGGCTACACCTTC.